Below are 31 T cell receptor beta chains sequenced from a single sample in a study of OX40 agonist ivuxolimab in advanced cancers. Profiling relied on immunoSEQ multiplex PCR, and the TCRdb table lists in-frame clones only, not all of them. The sample contains roughly 61,000 clones, approximately 90% of which appear only once. The sequences come from CD4+ or CD8+ T cells sorted from blood, collected in a trial of the OX40 agonist ivuxolimab. The receptor source for this set is an adult with an advanced solid tumor such as melanoma, head and neck, liver or kidney cancer.

The CDR3 DNA reads as TGCGCCAGCAGCCACCTAGGGGAAGGCCCCAAGTTCTTC. Amino acids: CASSHLGEGPKFF. This chain uses TRBV4-1 with TRBJ2-1; D is perhaps TRBD1 (5 bases). The germline CDR1 and CDR2 sequences are MGHRA and YSYEKL. The CDR3 spans 13 residues. V was clipped by 3 bases and J by 14 bases, with 17 bases between them.

The J gene is TRBJ2-3, the V gene TRBV2; the D is unclear. Germline CDR1 and CDR2: SNHLY and FYNNEI. Trimming removed 6 bases from V and 2 bases from J, with 0 bases in between. The CDR3 has 10 residues. The CDR3 bases are TGTGCCAGCAGCACAGATACGCAGTATTTT. Translating it yields CASSTDTQYF.

The rearrangement links TRBV12-5 to TRBJ1-4, with TRBD1 as a possible D gene (5 bases). The CDR3 is 18 residues long. Trimming took off 3 bases at V and 0 bases at J, with 17 bases between the two ends. Germline values: CDR1 LGHNT, CDR2 FRNRAP. In DNA form, the CDR3 reads TGTGCTAGTGGTTTCCTCCTGCCGGGACTACCAACTAATGAAAAACTGTTTTTT. It is translated as CASGFLLPGLPTNEKLFF.

This rearrangement joins TRBV5-5 to TRBJ2-7, with D perhaps matching TRBD2 (6 bases). Per the germline V gene, CDR1 is SGHKS and CDR2 is YYEKEE (reference sequence). The CDR3 is 16 amino acids. V was shortened by 0 bases and J by 5 bases, with 18 bases between the two germline ends. As DNA, the CDR3 is TGTGCCAGCAGCTTGGCCTTGGTAGGGGAGGTAGACGAGCAGTACTTC. It is translated as CASSLALVGEVDEQYF.

This clone has only one observation. The chain is built from TRBV5-5 and TRBJ2-2; 7 bases align to TRBD2. Per germline, CDR1 SGHKS and CDR2 YYEKEE (reference sequence). With 2 bases clipped from V and 5 bases from J, the junction kept 6 bases outside the gene matches. CDR3 length: 15 residues. The CDR3 sequence is CASSLPLAATGELFF. The CDR3, as DNA: TGTGCCAGCAGCTTACCCCTAGCGGCTACCGGGGAGCTGTTTTTT. Drawing the rest from reference TRBV5-5 and TRBJ2-2, the complete variable domain is DAGVTQSPTHLIKTRGQQVTLRCSPISGHKSVSWYQQVLGQGPQFIFQYYEKEERGRGNFPDRFSARQFPNYSSELNVNALLLGDSALYLCASSLPLAATGELFFGEGSRLTVL.

The V call is TRBV4-1, the J call TRBJ1-1; TRBD1 might be the D (6 bases). Germline CDR1 and CDR2: MGHRA and YSYEKL. CDR3 size: 14 residues. With 0 bases removed from V and 7 bases from J, the gap between germline ends came to 12 bases. CDR3 DNA sequence: TGCGCCAGCAGCCAAGAGGGGGGGCTTCGTGAAGCTTTCTTT. It yields the protein CASSQEGGLREAFF.

The DNA for the CDR3 is TGTGCCAGCAGCGGGATACAGGGACGGGACACTGAAGCTTTCTTT. Its protein product is CASSGIQGRDTEAFF. The V gene is TRBV5-4, the J gene TRBJ1-1, with a tentative D call TRBD1 (6 bases). The germline CDR1 and CDR2 sequences are SGHNT and YYREEE (reference sequence). This CDR3 has 15 amino acids. Trimming removed 4 bases at V and 3 bases at J, with 16 bases between.

This rearrangement joins TRBV9 to TRBJ1-5; 7 nucleotides line up with TRBD1. The CDR3 contains 15 residues. Germline CDR1 SGDLS, CDR2 YYNGEE. V trimming: 4 bases; J trimming: 5 bases; junction bases outside the gene matches: 9. The CDR3 here is CASSPEGAVDQPQHF. In DNA, the CDR3 is TGTGCCAGCAGCCCTGAGGGGGCGGTGGATCAGCCCCAGCATTTT.

The rearrangement uses TRBV19 and TRBJ2-7; D is possibly TRBD2 (6 bases). Trimming pared 5 bases from V and 6 bases from J, leaving 17 bases between. Germline values: CDR1 LNHDA, CDR2 SQIVND (reference sequence). This CDR3 contains 14 residues. The CDR3 coding sequence is TGTGCCAGTAGTCTCCGGGACTTTCTCTCCGAGCAGTACTTC. Protein sequence: CASSLRDFLSEQYF.

The rearrangement uses TRBV5-4 and TRBJ1-5; D remains ambiguous. The V gene's germline CDR1 is SGHNT and CDR2 YYREEE (reference sequence). V lost 0 bases and J 0 bases, leaving 4 bases between the germline ends. The CDR3 contains 14 residues. The CDR3 nucleotides are TGTGCCAGCAGCTTGGGCCATAGCAATCAGCCCCAGCATTTT. Translating gives CASSLGHSNQPQHF.

The V gene is TRBV28, the J gene TRBJ2-5, with 8 positions matching TRBD2. There are 13 residues in the CDR3. The germline gives CDR1 MDHEN, CDR2 SYDVKM. V dropped 5 bases and J dropped 4; count of bases not matched to a gene: 3. The CDR3 here is CASSPLAGETQYF. The CDR3 region has the DNA TGTGCCAGCAGTCCCCTAGCGGGAGAGACCCAGTACTTC.

The chain recombines TRBV27 with TRBJ1-1; tentatively, D is TRBD1 (6 bases). V was pared by 5 bases and J by 7 bases, with 20 bases between. CDR1 is MNHEY, CDR2 SMNVEV, per germline (reference sequence). CDR3 length equals 15 residues. The CDR3: CASSPAPGGVDEAFF. The DNA for the CDR3 is TGTGCCAGCAGTCCGGCCCCGGGGGGCGTAGATGAAGCTTTCTTT.

The chain is built from TRBV30 and TRBJ1-1, with D unclear. The germline V gene has CDR1 GTSNPN and CDR2 SVGIG (reference sequence). The V gene lost 5 bases and the J gene lost 3 bases, with 7 bases spanning the gap. The CDR3 is 11 residues long. CDR3 loop: CAWVRHTEAFF. The CDR3 DNA sequence: TGTGCCTGGGTCAGACACACTGAAGCTTTCTTT.

J is TRBJ1-2 and V is TRBV7-8; D unresolved. The V and J ends lost 1 base and 0 bases respectively, with 9 bases between them. Germline-derived CDR1 and CDR2 are SGHVS and FQNEAQ. CDR3 length: 15 residues. The CDR3 region has the DNA TGTGCCAGCAGCTTAGGGGTTCAGGCTAACTATGGCTACACCTTC. Protein product: CASSLGVQANYGYTF.

CDR3 nucleotides: TGCGCCAGCAGTGACGGGGGTGCCACTGAAGCTTTCTTT. Translating gives CASSDGGATEAFF. The chain recombines TRBV10-1 with TRBJ1-1; maybe TRBD1 (5 bases). Germline V lookup: CDR1 WNHNN, CDR2 SYGVQD (reference sequence). The CDR3 consists of 13 residues. The V end lost 3 bases, the J end lost 4 bases, and 9 bases lay between the germline ends.

The chain couples TRBV10-3 to TRBJ2-7; 8 nucleotides line up with TRBD1. V lost 7 bases, J lost 6 bases, and 8 bases stayed unmatched. Germline CDR1 reads ENHRY; CDR2 reads SYGVKD. The CDR3 consists of 13 residues. CDR3 residues: CAIMIPGGGEQYF. DNA of the CDR3: TGTGCCATCATGATTCCAGGGGGCGGCGAGCAGTACTTC.

The CDR3 sequence is CASSPVGATERGTQYF. CDR3 DNA: TGTGCCAGCAGCCCCGTTGGGGCTACCGAACGTGGTACGCAGTATTTT. This rearrangement joins TRBV11-2 to TRBJ2-3, with D possibly TRBD1 on 5 matching bases. The germline gives CDR1 SGHAT, CDR2 FQNNGV. The germline V and J ends were trimmed by 5 bases and 8 bases, with 23 bases remaining between them. CDR3 length: 16 residues.

CDR3 region: CASSALPGEQFF. The CDR3 coding sequence is TGTGCCAGCAGTGCCCTCCCTGGTGAGCAGTTCTTC. The chain joins TRBV6-5 to TRBJ2-1; D unresolved. Germline V lookup: CDR1 MNHEY, CDR2 SVGAGI. Trimming removed 5 bases at V and 9 bases at J, with 11 bases between. This CDR3 is 12 amino acids long.

The chain is built from TRBV6-6 and TRBJ2-7; 7 bases are a match to TRBD1. Trimming at V came to 6 bases and at J to 1 base, leaving 9 bases not matched to a gene. Germline V lookup: CDR1 MNHNY, CDR2 SVGAGI (reference sequence). This CDR3 has 15 residues. This chain's CDR3 is CASSSTTGQSYEQYF. In nucleotides, the CDR3 is TGTGCCAGCAGCTCCACGACAGGGCAATCCTACGAGCAGTACTTC.

The chain couples TRBV6-1 to TRBJ2-1, with D perhaps being TRBD1 or TRBD2 (6 bases each). The CDR3 spans 15 residues. The germline gives CDR1 MNHNS, CDR2 SASEGT. Trimming took off 8 bases at V and 9 bases at J, with 23 bases between the two ends. The chain's CDR3 is CASPRGDSYTSEQFF. The CDR3 DNA is TGTGCCAGCCCGAGGGGGGATTCCTACACATCTGAGCAGTTCTTC.

This clone was observed once. V and J are TRBV5-3 and TRBJ1-3, with D uncertain. TRBV5-3 is an open reading frame whose function is uncertain. The CDR3 loop spans 15 amino acids. V lost 0 bases and J lost 3, with 10 bases in between. CDR3 residues: CARSLVGTFGNTIYF. CDR3 nucleotides: TGTGCCAGAAGCTTGGTCGGCACATTTGGAAACACCATATATTTT.

This clone came up once. The CDR3 reads CASSLAEGRAFF. The CDR3 bases are TGTGCCAGCAGCTTGGCCGAGGGTAGAGCTTTCTTT. The chain uses TRBV5-6 and TRBJ1-1; D is undetermined. V lost 0 bases and J 10 bases, leaving 10 bases between the germline ends. This CDR3 contains 12 residues. Germline-derived CDR1 and CDR2 are SGHDT and YYEEEE.

This chain uses TRBV7-6 with TRBJ2-1; 8 bases fit TRBD1. From germline, CDR1 is SGHVS and CDR2 FNYEAQ. After removal of 3 bases from V and 8 bases from J, the junction contained 9 bases not matched to a gene. The CDR3 is 15 amino acids. The CDR3 region is CASSLPGQVFDEQFF. DNA of the CDR3: TGTGCCAGCAGCTTGCCGGGACAGGTATTCGATGAGCAGTTCTTC.

This rearrangement joins TRBV6-5 to TRBJ1-5; the D is unclear. This CDR3 is 15 amino acids long. Trimming removed 6 bases from V and 3 bases from J, with 15 bases in between. The germline V gene encodes CDR1 MNHEY and CDR2 SVGAGI. The CDR3 sequence: CASSPTPSPNQPQHF. CDR3 DNA: TGTGCCAGCAGCCCCACGCCTTCCCCCAATCAGCCCCAGCATTTT.

V is TRBV23-1 and J is TRBJ1-5; tentatively, D is TRBD1 (5 bases). TRBV23-1 is reported as an ORF; its role is uncertain. CDR3 length: 16 amino acids. V was shortened by 0 bases and J by 11 bases, with 20 bases between the two germline ends. This chain's CDR3 is CASSQSGGQTGAAQHF. DNA of the CDR3: TGCGCCAGCAGTCAATCTGGTGGACAAACCGGGGCAGCCCAGCATTTT.

This chain connects TRBV2 to TRBJ2-1; 9 bases match TRBD2. V shed 3 bases, J shed 4 bases, and the junction held 4 bases outside the gene matches. Per the germline V gene, CDR1 is SNHLY and CDR2 is FYNNEI. The CDR3 totals 15 residues. The CDR3 region is CASSEASGEYNEQFF. The CDR3 DNA reads TGTGCCAGCAGTGAGGCTAGCGGGGAGTACAATGAGCAGTTCTTC.

The chain is built from TRBV19 and TRBJ2-7; the D is unclear. The germline CDR1 and CDR2 sequences are LNHDA and SQIVND (reference sequence). The CDR3 runs to 13 residues. Trimming stripped 1 base from V and 2 bases from J, with 6 bases between. In DNA form, the CDR3 reads TGTGCCAGTAGTATAGCAGTCACCTACGAGCAGTACTTC. As protein: CASSIAVTYEQYF.

V usage is TRBV5-4 and J usage is TRBJ1-1; D possibly corresponds to TRBD1 (5 bases). This CDR3 contains 15 residues. Per the germline V gene, CDR1 is SGHNT and CDR2 is YYREEE (reference sequence). V dropped 3 bases and J dropped 2 bases, with 14 bases sitting between them. CDR3 nucleotide sequence: TGTGCCAGCAGCTACGCGTGGGGCGGAAACACTGAAGCTTTCTTT. Protein: CASSYAWGGNTEAFF.

The chain combines TRBV7-8 with TRBJ2-7; weak D call: TRBD2 (6 bases). V shed 1 base and J shed 4 bases, with 11 bases lying between them. This CDR3 contains 14 residues. The germline V gene encodes CDR1 SGHVS and CDR2 FQNEAQ. Written as DNA, the CDR3 is TGTGCCAGCAGCTTAGGTATCGGGGGTTACGAGCAGTACTTC. Protein: CASSLGIGGYEQYF.

CDR3 nucleotides: TGTGCCAGCAGTGAATTGGGGGGAAGCCTCCAAGAGACCCAGTACTTC. The encoded protein is CASSELGGSLQETQYF. The chain carries TRBV6-1 and TRBJ2-5, with D maybe TRBD2 (6 bases). The V and J ends lost 2 bases and 1 base respectively, with 14 bases between them. Germline values: CDR1 MNHNS, CDR2 SASEGT. The CDR3 runs 16 residues.

The V call is TRBV27, the J call TRBJ1-1; maybe TRBD1 (6 bases). Germline V gene lookup returns CDR1 MNHEY and CDR2 SMNVEV (reference sequence). The CDR3 contains 16 residues. V was cut by 3 bases and J by 5 bases, with 19 bases left in between. The CDR3: CASSFGIGSGVTEAFF. CDR3 in DNA: TGTGCCAGCAGTTTCGGTATTGGCTCAGGGGTAACTGAAGCTTTCTTT.